What follows are 15 T cell receptor beta chains derived from one specimen sequenced in a study of T cells in Graves' hyperthyroidism and ophthalmopathy. The CDR3 regions of TCR beta were amplified from RNA transcripts. HTBI primers drove first-round RT-PCR of the TCR CDR3. TCRdb processed the multiplex PCR reads anew with MiXCR; each CDR3 protein has one entry. Here the sample spans around 540,000 distinct CDR3 sequences, 15% to 20% being singletons. Sequenced sample: blood. Receptors originate from a woman aged 25 to 39 with Graves' ophthalmopathy.

The rearrangement links TRBV27 to TRBJ1-5; the D gene is possibly TRBD1 (6 bases). Trimming pared 5 bases from V and 0 bases from J, leaving 17 bases between. The CDR3 is 17 amino acids. The germline CDR1 and CDR2 sequences are MNHEY and SMNVEV (reference sequence). Here the CDR3 DNA reads TGTGCCAGCAGTCCCGTAGGGGGGGTTGGTAGCAATCAGCCCCAGCATTTT. This encodes CASSPVGGVGSNQPQHF.

At least ten counts were recorded for this clonotype. This rearrangement joins TRBV12-3 or TRBV12-4 to TRBJ2-5; a possible D gene is TRBD1 (6 bases). The CDR3 consists of 14 residues. V lost 2 bases to trimming and J lost 3 bases, with 10 bases between them. The CDR3 loop is CASSLNTGKETQYF. For the CDR3, the DNA is TGTGCCAGCAGTTTAAACACAGGGAAAGAGACCCAGTACTTC.

This clonotype has ten or more counts. In DNA form, the CDR3 reads TGTGCCAGCAGCCCCACTCCAGGACGTTTGAACTATGGCTACACCTTC. It is translated as CASSPTPGRLNYGYTF. This chain uses TRBV7-9 with TRBJ1-2; D is uncertain. V lost 5 bases and J 2 bases, leaving 18 bases between the germline ends. This CDR3 region has 16 residues. Germline V gives CDR1 SEHNR, CDR2 FQNEAQ (reference sequence). Full variable domain (rest looked up from reference TRBV7-9 and TRBJ1-2): DTGVSQNPRHKITKRGQNVTFRCDPISEHNRLYWYRQTLGQGPEFLTYFQNEAQLEKSRLLSDRFSAERPKGSFSTLEIQRTEQGDSAMYLCASSPTPGRLNYGYTFGSGTRLTVV.

This clonotype was recorded many times. The V and J genes are TRBV7-2 and TRBJ2-1; 7 bases match TRBD2. The CDR3 sequence is 16 residues long. With 1 base clipped from V and 6 bases from J, the junction kept 9 bases outside the gene matches. Per germline, CDR1 SGHTA and CDR2 FQGNSA. CDR3 in DNA: TGTGCCAGCAGCTTAGTTGGTGGGAGGGCCTCCAATGAGCAGTTCTTC. This sequence encodes CASSLVGGRASNEQFF.

V is TRBV19 and J is TRBJ1-1; weak D call: TRBD1 (6 bases). Per the germline V gene, CDR1 is LNHDA and CDR2 is SQIVND (reference sequence). The CDR3 has 16 amino acids. V lost 5 bases to trimming and J lost 3 bases, with 19 bases between them. CDR3 in DNA: TGTGCCAGTAGTCCGCGGGGGGCCCTCATGGACACTGAAGCTTTCTTT. Translated: CASSPRGALMDTEAFF.

Many counts were recorded for this clonotype. Here the CDR3 reads CASSEGGGDTEAFF. The CDR3 nucleotides are TGTGCCAGCAGTGAAGGCGGGGGGGACACTGAAGCTTTCTTT. The J gene is TRBJ1-1, the V gene TRBV6-1; D is perhaps TRBD1 (5 bases). Germline lookup yields CDR1 MNHNS and CDR2 SASEGT. Trimming cost V 1 base and J 3 bases, with 9 bases left between them. The CDR3 totals 14 residues.

The table lists this clonotype with many counts. The chain links TRBV20-1 to TRBJ2-7; tentative D call: TRBD2 (6 bases). This CDR3 has 14 amino acids. The V end lost 6 bases, the J end lost 3 bases, and 18 bases lay between the germline ends. The germline CDR1 and CDR2 sequences are DFQATT and SNEGSKA (reference sequence). The CDR3 sequence: CSAHSPRDFYEQYF. The DNA for the CDR3 is TGCAGTGCCCACAGCCCGCGGGACTTCTACGAGCAGTACTTC.

This clonotype was found many times. V is TRBV20-1 and J is TRBJ1-2; 7 bases agree with TRBD1. The V gene end was trimmed by 6 bases and the J gene end by 2 bases; junction bases not matched to a gene: 18. Germline V gene lookup returns CDR1 DFQATT and CDR2 SNEGSKA (reference sequence). There are 17 residues in the CDR3. The CDR3, as DNA: TGCAGTGCCGCGAGACAAAAGGGACAGTCCGCCAACTATGGCTACACCTTC. The encoded protein is CSAARQKGQSANYGYTF.

This clonotype was recorded many times. The rearrangement links TRBV20-1 to TRBJ2-1; D is perhaps TRBD1 (5 bases). The germline gives CDR1 DFQATT, CDR2 SNEGSKA (reference sequence). This CDR3 has 13 amino acids. V lost 5 bases, J lost 4 bases, and 12 bases lay in between. CDR3 protein: CSALLRGYNEQFF. The CDR3 DNA sequence: TGCAGTGCTCTCCTTAGGGGTTACAATGAGCAGTTCTTC.

As for this clonotype: A read error is possible here, since a much larger clone lies one base away. The chain couples TRBV12-3 or TRBV12-4 to TRBJ2-1; D gene ambiguous. The CDR3 contains 13 residues. CDR3 sequence reads: CAGSSRSGNEQFF. In DNA, the CDR3 is TGTGCCGGCAGTTCCAGGAGTGGCAATGAGCAGTTCTTC.

This clonotype was found a few times. The V gene is TRBV5-1, the J gene TRBJ2-3, with 9 bases identical to TRBD1. Germline V gene lookup returns CDR1 SGHRS and CDR2 YFSETQ. Trimming at V came to 5 bases and at J to 4 bases, leaving 5 bases not matched to a gene. This CDR3 spans 14 amino acids. CDR3 nucleotides: TGCGCCAGCAGAGGGACAGGGAGGCCAGATACGCAGTATTTT. Translating gives CASRGTGRPDTQYF. Together with reference TRBV5-1 and TRBJ2-3, the CDR3 gives the full variable domain: KAGVTQTPRYLIKTRGQQVTLSCSPISGHRSVSWYQQTPGQGLQFLFEYFSETQRNKGNFPGRFSGRQFSNSRSEMNVSTLELGDSALYLCASRGTGRPDTQYFGPGTRLTVL.

Only a few counts were recorded for this clonotype. V gene TRBV10-3 combines with J gene TRBJ2-1, with D perhaps TRBD1 (5 bases). CDR3 length: 15 residues. Germline CDR1 reads ENHRY; CDR2 reads SYGVKD. The ends were cut back, 1 base at V and 5 bases at J, with 12 bases in the middle. The chain's CDR3 is CAISEFRQSNNEQFF. The CDR3 bases are TGTGCCATCAGTGAGTTTAGACAGTCTAACAATGAGCAGTTCTTC.

This clonotype was seen ten or more times. The chain recombines TRBV18 with TRBJ1-4; 7 nucleotides agree with TRBD1. This CDR3 has 18 amino acids. The ends lost 3 bases at V and 8 bases at J; junction bases unmatched: 18. From germline, CDR1 is KGHSH and CDR2 LQKENI. The CDR3 coding sequence is TGTGCCAGCTCACCCTTTTTGGTTTCGAGGGACAGTCACGAAAAACTGTTTTTT. This gives the protein CASSPFLVSRDSHEKLFF.

This chain links TRBV5-1 with TRBJ2-6; 7 nucleotides match TRBD1. Trimming removed 7 bases from V and 9 bases from J; junction bases left unmatched: 4. CDR3 length: 12 residues. Germline V CDR1 and CDR2: SGHRS, YFSETQ. CDR3 loop: CASADRVNVLTF. The CDR3 DNA reads TGCGCCAGCGCCGACAGGGTCAACGTCCTGACTTTC.

This clonotype was counted ten times or more. This chain connects TRBV30 to TRBJ2-2; D remains ambiguous. Germline V lookup: CDR1 GTSNPN, CDR2 SVGIG (reference sequence). The CDR3 consists of 14 residues. The germline V and J ends were trimmed by 0 bases and 1 base, with 6 bases remaining between them. As DNA, the CDR3 is TGTGCCTGGAGTGTACGTGAGAACACCGGGGAGCTGTTTTTT. Translating it yields CAWSVRENTGELFF.